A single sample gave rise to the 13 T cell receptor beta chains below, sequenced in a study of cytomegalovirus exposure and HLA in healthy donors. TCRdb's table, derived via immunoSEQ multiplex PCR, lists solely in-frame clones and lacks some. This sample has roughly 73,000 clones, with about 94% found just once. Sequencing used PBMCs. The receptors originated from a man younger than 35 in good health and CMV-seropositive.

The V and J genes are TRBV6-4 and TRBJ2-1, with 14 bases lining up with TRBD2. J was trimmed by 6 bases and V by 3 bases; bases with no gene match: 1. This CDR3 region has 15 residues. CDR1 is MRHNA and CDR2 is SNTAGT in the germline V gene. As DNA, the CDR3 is TGTGCCAGCAGTGAAGGGACTAGCGGGAGCAATGAGCAGTTCTTC. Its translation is CASSEGTSGSNEQFF.

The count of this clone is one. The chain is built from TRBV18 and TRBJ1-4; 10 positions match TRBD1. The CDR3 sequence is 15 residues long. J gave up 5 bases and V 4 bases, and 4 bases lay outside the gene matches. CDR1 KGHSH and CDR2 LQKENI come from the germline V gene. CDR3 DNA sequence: TGTGCCAGCTCACGAGGGGACAGGGGAAATGAAAAACTGTTTTTT. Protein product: CASSRGDRGNEKLFF.

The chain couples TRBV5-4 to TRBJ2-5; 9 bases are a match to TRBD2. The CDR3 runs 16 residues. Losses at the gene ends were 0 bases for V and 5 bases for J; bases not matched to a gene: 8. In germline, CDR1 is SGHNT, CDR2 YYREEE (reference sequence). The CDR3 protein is CASSLVAGGPTETQYF. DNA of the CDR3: TGTGCCAGCAGCTTGGTGGCGGGAGGGCCCACTGAGACCCAGTACTTC.

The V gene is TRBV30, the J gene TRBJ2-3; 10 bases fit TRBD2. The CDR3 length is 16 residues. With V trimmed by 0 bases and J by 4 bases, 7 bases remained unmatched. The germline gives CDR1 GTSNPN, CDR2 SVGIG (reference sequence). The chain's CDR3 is CAWSVGLAGGADTQYF. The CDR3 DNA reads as TGTGCCTGGAGTGTCGGATTAGCGGGAGGTGCAGATACGCAGTATTTT.

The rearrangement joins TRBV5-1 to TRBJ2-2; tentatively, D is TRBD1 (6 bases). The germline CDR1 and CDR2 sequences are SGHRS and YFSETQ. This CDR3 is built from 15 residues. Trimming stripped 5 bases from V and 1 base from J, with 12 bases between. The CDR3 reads CASRVGQENTGELFF. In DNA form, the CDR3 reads TGCGCCAGCAGGGTGGGACAAGAGAACACCGGGGAGCTGTTTTTT.

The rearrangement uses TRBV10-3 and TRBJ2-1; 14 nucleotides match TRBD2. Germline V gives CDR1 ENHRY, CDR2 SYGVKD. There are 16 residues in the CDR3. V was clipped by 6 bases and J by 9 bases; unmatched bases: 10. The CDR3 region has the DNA TGTGCCATCAGCGTGACTAGCGGGAGGGCCCATGGTGAGCAGTTCTTC. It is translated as CAISVTSGRAHGEQFF.

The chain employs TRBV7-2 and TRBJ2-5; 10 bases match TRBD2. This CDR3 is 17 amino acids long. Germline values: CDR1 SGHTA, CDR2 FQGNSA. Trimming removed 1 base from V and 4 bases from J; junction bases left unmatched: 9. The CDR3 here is CASSLGGAGGLRETQYF. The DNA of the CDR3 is TGTGCCAGCAGCTTAGGCGGAGCGGGAGGGCTAAGAGAGACCCAGTACTTC.

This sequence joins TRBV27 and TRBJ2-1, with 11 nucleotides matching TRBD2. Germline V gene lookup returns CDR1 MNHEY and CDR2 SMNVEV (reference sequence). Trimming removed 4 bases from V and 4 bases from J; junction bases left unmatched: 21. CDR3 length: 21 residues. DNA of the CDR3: TGTGCCAGCAGTTCCTGGGATTCAGATGCACTAGCGGGAGACTATTACAATGAGCAGTTCTTC. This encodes CASSSWDSDALAGDYYNEQFF.

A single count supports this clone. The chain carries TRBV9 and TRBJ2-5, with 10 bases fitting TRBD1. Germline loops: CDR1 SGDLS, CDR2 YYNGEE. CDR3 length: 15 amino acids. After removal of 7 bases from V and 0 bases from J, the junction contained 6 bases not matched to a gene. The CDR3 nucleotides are TGTGCCAGCTGCATAGGGACAGGGGACCAAGAGACCCAGTACTTC. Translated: CASCIGTGDQETQYF.

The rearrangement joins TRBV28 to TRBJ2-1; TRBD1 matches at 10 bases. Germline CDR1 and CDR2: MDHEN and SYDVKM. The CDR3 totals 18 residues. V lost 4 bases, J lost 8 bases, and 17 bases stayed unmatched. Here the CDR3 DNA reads TGTGCCAGCAGTTCTCACCTTAGCCGGGACAGGGGAGAAGATGAGCAGTTCTTC. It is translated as CASSSHLSRDRGEDEQFF.

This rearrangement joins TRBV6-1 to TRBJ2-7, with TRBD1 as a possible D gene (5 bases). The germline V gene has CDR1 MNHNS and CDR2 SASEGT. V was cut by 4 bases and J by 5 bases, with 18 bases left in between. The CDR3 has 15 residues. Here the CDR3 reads CASSAQQGRVHEQYF. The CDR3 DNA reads TGTGCCAGCAGTGCTCAGCAGGGCCGCGTCCACGAGCAGTACTTC.

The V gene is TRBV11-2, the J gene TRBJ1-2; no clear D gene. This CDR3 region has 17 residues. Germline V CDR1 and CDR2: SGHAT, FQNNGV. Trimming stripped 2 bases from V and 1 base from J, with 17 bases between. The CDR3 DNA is TGTGCCAGCAGCTTACACCCCCCGGGAGGCTATAACTATGGCTACACCTTC. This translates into CASSLHPPGGYNYGYTF. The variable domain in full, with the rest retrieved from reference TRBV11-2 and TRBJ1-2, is EAGVAQSPRYKIIEKRQSVAFWCNPISGHATLYWYQQILGQGPKLLIQFQNNGVVDDSQLPKDRFSAERLKGVDSTLKIQPAKLEDSAVYLCASSLHPPGGYNYGYTFGSGTRLTVV.

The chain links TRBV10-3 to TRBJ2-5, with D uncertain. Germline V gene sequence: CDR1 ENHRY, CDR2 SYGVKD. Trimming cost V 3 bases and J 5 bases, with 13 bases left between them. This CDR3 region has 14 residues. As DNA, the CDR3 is TGTGCCATCAGTGATTCCACGCTCCAGGAGACCCAGTACTTC. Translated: CAISDSTLQETQYF.